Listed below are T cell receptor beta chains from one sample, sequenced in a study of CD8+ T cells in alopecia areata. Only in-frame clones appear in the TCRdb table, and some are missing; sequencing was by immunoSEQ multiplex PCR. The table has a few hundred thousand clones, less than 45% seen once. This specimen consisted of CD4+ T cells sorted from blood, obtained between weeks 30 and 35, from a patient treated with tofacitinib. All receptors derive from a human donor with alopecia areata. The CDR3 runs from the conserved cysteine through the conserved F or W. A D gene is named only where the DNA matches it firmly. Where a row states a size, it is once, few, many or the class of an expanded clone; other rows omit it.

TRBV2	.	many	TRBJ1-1	TGTGCCAGCAGTCGTTTTCAGGGCCGTGCTGAAGCTTTCTTT	CASSRFQGRAEAFF
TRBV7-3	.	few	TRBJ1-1	TGTGCCAGCAGCTTACAGGAGAACACTGAAGCTTTCTTT	CASSLQENTEAFF
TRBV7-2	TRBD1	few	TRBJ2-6	TGTGCCAGTAACAGGGGGTACGCTCTCTCTGGGGCCAACGTCCTGACTTTC	CASNRGYALSGANVLTF
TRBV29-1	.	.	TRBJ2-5	TGCAGCGTTGGACCTCAGACACAAGAGACCCAGTACTTC	CSVGPQTQETQYF
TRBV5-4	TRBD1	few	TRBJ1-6	TGTGCCAGCAGCCCCAGGACAGGGAGCTCCTATAATTCACCCCTCCACTTT	CASSPRTGSSYNSPLHF
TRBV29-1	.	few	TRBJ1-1	TGCAGCGTTGCAGCGAACCGTGAAGCTTTCTTT	CSVAANREAFF
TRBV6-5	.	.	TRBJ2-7	TGTGCCAGCAGGAGGGGACGGATCTACGAGCAGTACTTC	CASRRGRIYEQYF
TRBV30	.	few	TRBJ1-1	TGTGCCTGGAGTATTCTCACTCCTGAAGCTTTCTTT	CAWSILTPEAFF
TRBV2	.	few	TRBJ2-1	TGTGCCAGCAGACTAAGCCGCGGGGATGAGCAGTTCTTC	CASRLSRGDEQFF
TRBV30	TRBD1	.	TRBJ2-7	TGTGCCTGGAGCCTTGGACAGGGGACCTACGAGCAGTACTTC	CAWSLGQGTYEQYF
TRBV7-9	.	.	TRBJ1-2	TGTGCCAGCAGCTCTGGACAACCCGCTAGCTATGGCTACACCTTC	CASSSGQPASYGYTF
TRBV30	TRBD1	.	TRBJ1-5	TGTGCCTGGAGTATACGGGACAGGGGGGTTAATCAGCCCCAGCATTTT	CAWSIRDRGVNQPQHF
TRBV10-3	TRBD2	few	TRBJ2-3	TGTGCCATCAGTGAACTAGCGGGGAGCACAGATACGCAGTATTTT	CAISELAGSTDTQYF
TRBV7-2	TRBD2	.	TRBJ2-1	TGTGCCAGCAGCCCTAGGACTAGCACCAATGAGCAGTTCTTC	CASSPRTSTNEQFF
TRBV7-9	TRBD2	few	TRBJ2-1	TGTGCCAGCAGCTTAGACCCAGGGAGGGATGAGCAGTTCTTC	CASSLDPGRDEQFF
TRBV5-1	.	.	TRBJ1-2	TGCGCCATCCGACATCAGGGCGGGAGCTATGGCTACACCTTC	CAIRHQGGSYGYTF
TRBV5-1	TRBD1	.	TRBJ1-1	TGCGCCAGCAGGTGGACAGGGGGGACTGAAGCTTTCTTT	CASRWTGGTEAFF
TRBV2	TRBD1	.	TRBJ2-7	TGTGCCAGCAGCCGGGACAGGGGAATGCGAGACGAGCAGTACTTC	CASSRDRGMRDEQYF
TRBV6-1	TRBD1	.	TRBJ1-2	TGTGCCAGCAGTGAATGGGGGACAGCAATCTACACCTTC	CASSEWGTAIYTF
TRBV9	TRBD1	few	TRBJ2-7	TGTGCCAGCAGCGTAGGGCAGGGGGCCTACGAGCAGTACTTC	CASSVGQGAYEQYF
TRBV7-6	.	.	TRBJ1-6	TGTGCCAGCAGCTTAACAGGTTTTGATTCACCCCTCCACTTT	CASSLTGFDSPLHF
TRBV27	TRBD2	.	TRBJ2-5	TGTGCCAGTGGGGAGGTCGGGACTAGCGGGGGGGAGACCCAGTACTTC	CASGEVGTSGGETQYF
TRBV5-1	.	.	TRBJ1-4	TGCGCCAGCAGCTTGGATGGCAGAGCAGGTGAAAAACTGTTTTTT	CASSLDGRAGEKLFF
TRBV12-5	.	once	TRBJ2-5	TGTGCTGTCCTCACGAAGACCCAGTACTTC	CAVLTKTQYF
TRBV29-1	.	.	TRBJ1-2	TGCAGCGTCGAGACAGCAGGCTATGGCTACACCTTC	CSVETAGYGYTF
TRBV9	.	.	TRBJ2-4	TGTGCCAGCAGCGTAGGAGGCATTCAGTACTTC	CASSVGGIQYF
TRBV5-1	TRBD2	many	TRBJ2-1	TGCGCCAGCAGCTCAACACTAGCGGGAGTGGTCGGCAATGAGCAGTTCTTC	CASSSTLAGVVGNEQFF
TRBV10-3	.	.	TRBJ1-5	TGTGCCATCAGCCTCGGGGAGGATCGGCCCCAGCATTTT	CAISLGEDRPQHF
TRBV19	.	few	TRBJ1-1	TGTGCCAGTAGTATTAGCCGGGGGAACACTGAAGCTTTCTTT	CASSISRGNTEAFF
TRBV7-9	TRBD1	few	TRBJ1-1	TGTGCCAGCAGCTTTACCCTCGGGACAGCGAACACTGAAGCTTTCTTT	CASSFTLGTANTEAFF
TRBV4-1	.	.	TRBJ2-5	TGCGCCAGCAGCCAAGTTGGAGTGGGACCCCAGTACTTC	CASSQVGVGPQYF
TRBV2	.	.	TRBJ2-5	TGTGCCAGCACTTCCGGGGCCTTGACGGAGACCCAGTACTTC	CASTSGALTETQYF
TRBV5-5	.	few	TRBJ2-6	TGTGCCAGCAGCTTGGAGTGGGGGGCCAACGTCCTGACTTTC	CASSLEWGANVLTF
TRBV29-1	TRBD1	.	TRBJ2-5	TGCAGCGTTGAACCGGGACAGCAAGAGACCCAGTACTTC	CSVEPGQQETQYF
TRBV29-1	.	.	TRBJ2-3	TGCAGCGTAGCAACAGGGAGGGATACGCAGTATTTT	CSVATGRDTQYF
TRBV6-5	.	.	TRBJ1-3	TGTGCCAGCCCTTGGGTGATCTCTGGAAACACCATATATTTT	CASPWVISGNTIYF
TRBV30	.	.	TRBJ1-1	TGTGCCTGTAAGGGTCAGGGAAACACTGAAGCTTTCTTT	CACKGQGNTEAFF
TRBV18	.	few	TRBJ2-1	TGTGCCAGCTCACCAAGGCGGGATAGCTACAATGAGCAGTTCTTC	CASSPRRDSYNEQFF
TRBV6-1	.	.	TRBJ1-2	TGTGCCAGCAGTGGTGAAGGAGGGGGATACTATGGCTACACCTTC	CASSGEGGGYYGYTF
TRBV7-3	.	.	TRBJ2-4	TGTGCCAGCAGCTCCCCGTCGGGCGGAAACATTCAGTACTTC	CASSSPSGGNIQYF